These T cell receptor beta chains were read from a single sample in a study of blood T cell repertoires in COVID-19. Data came from immunoSEQ multiplex PCR; TCRdb stores just in-frame clones and leaves some out. The table includes some 220,000 clones, more than 65% detected once. The specimen was peripheral blood. The source of these receptors is a woman aged 55-69 years with acute or convalescent COVID-19. Each CDR3 is given with its conserved first and last residue. The order of the fields is V gene, J gene, D gene, clone size, CDR3 DNA, CDR3 protein. A D gene is named only where the DNA matches it firmly. Some rows mark clone size as missing; the rest say once, few, many or name a class of expanded clone.

v_call: TRBV5-6
j_call: TRBJ1-1
d_call: TRBD1
clone_size: once
cdr3_nt: TGTGCCAGCAGCTTGGAGGGGCGGACGACAGGGACGAACACTGAAGCTTTCTTT
cdr3_aa: CASSLEGRTTGTNTEAFF

v_call: TRBV2
j_call: TRBJ2-7
d_call: .
clone_size: .
cdr3_nt: TGTGCCAGCATCCCTCGCAACAGGACGGCCTACGAGCAGTACTTC
cdr3_aa: CASIPRNRTAYEQYF

v_call: TRBV10-2
j_call: TRBJ1-1
d_call: .
clone_size: .
cdr3_nt: TGCGCCATCGGTAGGGGAGGACTGAACACTGAAGCTTTCTTT
cdr3_aa: CAIGRGGLNTEAFF

v_call: TRBV7-2
j_call: TRBJ2-1
d_call: TRBD2
clone_size: .
cdr3_nt: TGTGCCAGCAGCTTAGCGTCTAGCGGGGGGGCATCATACAATGAGCAGTTCTTC
cdr3_aa: CASSLASSGGASYNEQFF

v_call: TRBV27
j_call: TRBJ1-1
d_call: TRBD1
clone_size: few
cdr3_nt: TGTGCCAGCAGCCCGGACAGGGGGAACACTGAAGCTTTCTTT
cdr3_aa: CASSPDRGNTEAFF

v_call: TRBV30
j_call: TRBJ1-2
d_call: TRBD1
clone_size: .
cdr3_nt: TGTGCCTGGAGTGCCGGACCTGTGGGCAGGGGGCTTTATGGCTACACCTTC
cdr3_aa: CAWSAGPVGRGLYGYTF

v_call: TRBV15
j_call: TRBJ2-2
d_call: .
clone_size: once
cdr3_nt: TGTGCCACCAGCTTGGCATCTTCCGGGGAGCTGTTTTTT
cdr3_aa: CATSLASSGELFF

v_call: TRBV3-1/TRBV3-2
j_call: TRBJ1-2
d_call: .
clone_size: .
cdr3_nt: TGTGCCAGCAGGAACGCGGACTCTAACTATGGCTACACCTTC
cdr3_aa: CASRNADSNYGYTF

v_call: TRBV5-4
j_call: TRBJ2-1
d_call: .
clone_size: .
cdr3_nt: TGTGCCAGCGCCAGGGCAAATGAGCAGTTCTTC
cdr3_aa: CASARANEQFF

v_call: TRBV4-2
j_call: TRBJ2-1
d_call: .
clone_size: few
cdr3_nt: TGTGCCAGCAGCCAAGTTACAGGACAGTATGAGCAGTTCTTC
cdr3_aa: CASSQVTGQYEQFF

v_call: TRBV28
j_call: TRBJ1-2
d_call: .
clone_size: .
cdr3_nt: TGTGCCAGCAGTCCCCACTGGGAGGCCAGGGAAGGAAACTATGGCTACACCTTC
cdr3_aa: CASSPHWEAREGNYGYTF

v_call: TRBV4-1
j_call: TRBJ2-3
d_call: .
clone_size: .
cdr3_nt: TGCGCCAGCAGCGTCCGCCACGGGGATACGCAGTATTTT
cdr3_aa: CASSVRHGDTQYF

v_call: TRBV18
j_call: TRBJ2-5
d_call: .
clone_size: .
cdr3_nt: TGTGCCAGCTCACCCCCTCTCCCCGTGAGCCCCAAGTACTTC
cdr3_aa: CASSPPLPVSPKYF

v_call: TRBV4-2
j_call: TRBJ1-6
d_call: .
clone_size: .
cdr3_nt: TGTGCCAGCAGCCAAGATTTTACAGTTAGATCACCCCTCCACTTT
cdr3_aa: CASSQDFTVRSPLHF

v_call: TRBV7-9
j_call: TRBJ2-5
d_call: TRBD2
clone_size: .
cdr3_nt: TGTGCCAGCAGCGCCACTAGCGGGGGGATTCCTGGGGAGACCCAGTACTTC
cdr3_aa: CASSATSGGIPGETQYF

v_call: TRBV18
j_call: TRBJ1-1
d_call: TRBD1
clone_size: .
cdr3_nt: TGTGCCAGCTCACGCGACAGGGGGGACACTGAAGCTTTCTTT
cdr3_aa: CASSRDRGDTEAFF

v_call: TRBV4-2
j_call: TRBJ2-2
d_call: TRBD2
clone_size: .
cdr3_nt: TGTGCCAGCAGCCTGCGGGTACTAGCGGGTCCATTGATCCCGGGGAACACCGGGGAGCTGTTTTTT
cdr3_aa: CASSLRVLAGPLIPGNTGELFF

v_call: TRBV24-1
j_call: TRBJ2-3
d_call: .
clone_size: few
cdr3_nt: TGTGCCACCAGTGACCAAATGACAGCAGATACGCAGTATTTT
cdr3_aa: CATSDQMTADTQYF

v_call: TRBV19
j_call: TRBJ1-4
d_call: TRBD1
clone_size: .
cdr3_nt: TGTGCCAGTAGCCAAACGGACAGGGGTGGAGAAAAACTGTTTTTT
cdr3_aa: CASSQTDRGGEKLFF

v_call: TRBV5-1
j_call: TRBJ1-3
d_call: .
clone_size: .
cdr3_nt: TGCGCCAGCAGCCCCTCTGGGGCCTCTGGAAACACCATATATTTT
cdr3_aa: CASSPSGASGNTIYF

v_call: TRBV6-5
j_call: TRBJ2-4
d_call: TRBD2
clone_size: few
cdr3_nt: TGTGCCAGCAGAACAACTAGCGTCAAAAACATTCAGTACTTC
cdr3_aa: CASRTTSVKNIQYF

v_call: TRBV2
j_call: TRBJ1-6
d_call: TRBD1
clone_size: once
cdr3_nt: TGTGCCAGCAGCCGACAGGGAAGTAATTCACCCCTCCACTTT
cdr3_aa: CASSRQGSNSPLHF

v_call: TRBV2
j_call: TRBJ1-3
d_call: .
clone_size: .
cdr3_nt: TGTGCCAGCAGCCTCGCCGTGCTAGCGGACACCATATATTTT
cdr3_aa: CASSLAVLADTIYF

v_call: TRBV29-1
j_call: TRBJ2-1
d_call: TRBD1
clone_size: .
cdr3_nt: TGCAGCGTTGGGCTTGGGGGACAGGTATACAATGAGCAGTTCTTC
cdr3_aa: CSVGLGGQVYNEQFF

v_call: TRBV9
j_call: TRBJ2-1
d_call: .
clone_size: .
cdr3_nt: TGTGCCAGCAGCAGCTTTGGGGAGAATGAGCAGTTCTTC
cdr3_aa: CASSSFGENEQFF

v_call: TRBV27
j_call: TRBJ1-5
d_call: TRBD1
clone_size: once
cdr3_nt: TGTGCCAGCAGTCGAGGGGGCCCACATAGCAATCAGCCCCAGCATTTT
cdr3_aa: CASSRGGPHSNQPQHF

v_call: TRBV18
j_call: TRBJ1-4
d_call: .
clone_size: .
cdr3_nt: TGTGCCAGCTCACCGAGGTCGGCTGAAAAACTGTTTTTT
cdr3_aa: CASSPRSAEKLFF

v_call: TRBV2
j_call: TRBJ2-7
d_call: .
clone_size: .
cdr3_nt: TGTGCCAGCACGAGGGACAATTACTACGAGCAGTACTTC
cdr3_aa: CASTRDNYYEQYF

v_call: TRBV3-1/TRBV3-2
j_call: TRBJ1-3
d_call: .
clone_size: .
cdr3_nt: TGTGCCAGCAGCCAAGAAACGACAGCTGGAAACACCATATATTTT
cdr3_aa: CASSQETTAGNTIYF

v_call: TRBV7-9
j_call: TRBJ2-7
d_call: .
clone_size: .
cdr3_nt: TGTGCCAGCAGCTTAGTCGACACCCCCTACGAGCAGTACTTC
cdr3_aa: CASSLVDTPYEQYF

v_call: TRBV9
j_call: TRBJ1-1
d_call: .
clone_size: .
cdr3_nt: TGTGCCAGCAGCGTAGTGTCAGGTGTGCCTTTCTTT
cdr3_aa: CASSVVSGVPFF

v_call: TRBV19
j_call: TRBJ2-5
d_call: TRBD2
clone_size: once
cdr3_nt: TGTGCCAGTAGTGAGCGGGGGCGAGGCTACCAAGAGACCCAGTACTTC
cdr3_aa: CASSERGRGYQETQYF

v_call: TRBV4-3
j_call: TRBJ2-3
d_call: .
clone_size: once
cdr3_nt: TGCGCCAGCAGCCAAGGTGTTCGGGGAGATACGCAGTATTTT
cdr3_aa: CASSQGVRGDTQYF

v_call: TRBV9
j_call: TRBJ2-1
d_call: .
clone_size: .
cdr3_nt: TGTGCCAGCAGCGGTGTAGGTGGGGGGAGTCAAAATGAGCAGTTCTTC
cdr3_aa: CASSGVGGGSQNEQFF

v_call: TRBV13
j_call: TRBJ1-2
d_call: TRBD1
clone_size: .
cdr3_nt: TGTGCCAGCAGCTCGGATGGGACAGGGTCATCCGGCTACACCTTC
cdr3_aa: CASSSDGTGSSGYTF

v_call: TRBV7-9
j_call: TRBJ1-2
d_call: .
clone_size: .
cdr3_nt: TGTGCCAGCAGCTTAGCGAACTTCTATGGCTACACCTTC
cdr3_aa: CASSLANFYGYTF

v_call: TRBV19
j_call: TRBJ2-3
d_call: .
clone_size: .
cdr3_nt: TGTGCCAGTAGCGAGGGATATACGCAGTATTTT
cdr3_aa: CASSEGYTQYF

v_call: TRBV3-1/TRBV3-2
j_call: TRBJ1-3
d_call: .
clone_size: few
cdr3_nt: TGTGCCAGCAGCTCTCAGGGCGCTGGAAACACCATATATTTT
cdr3_aa: CASSSQGAGNTIYF

v_call: TRBV3-1/TRBV3-2
j_call: TRBJ1-3
d_call: .
clone_size: .
cdr3_nt: TGTGCCAGCAGCAAAGGAGTCTCTGGAAACACCATATATTTT
cdr3_aa: CASSKGVSGNTIYF